Included here is one T cell receptor beta chain sequence, with context. The data were taken from a study of blood T cell repertoires in COVID-19. Whole-study context: Samples representing acute and convalescent COVID-19 were sourced from the United States, Italy and Spain. The cDNA or gDNA used as material had been derived from T cells, B-cell-depleted T cells, or PBMCs.

This table comes from immunoSEQ multiplex PCR, and its TCRdb copy is limited to in-frame clones, with some not included. The sample has tens of thousands of clones; 88% are singletons. Germline V gene sequence: CDR1 SGHRS, CDR2 YFSETQ. The CDR3 contains 15 residues. V lost 4 bases and J 3 bases, leaving 17 bases between the germline ends. This TCR derives from a human donor in a cohort sampled during active COVID-19. V is TRBV5-1 and J is TRBJ2-7; D may be TRBD1 (6 bases). Sequencing used peripheral blood. The CDR3 protein is CASSMTGTNLYEQYF. CDR3 DNA sequence: TGCGCCAGCAGCATGACCGGGACAAATCTCTACGAGCAGTACTTC.